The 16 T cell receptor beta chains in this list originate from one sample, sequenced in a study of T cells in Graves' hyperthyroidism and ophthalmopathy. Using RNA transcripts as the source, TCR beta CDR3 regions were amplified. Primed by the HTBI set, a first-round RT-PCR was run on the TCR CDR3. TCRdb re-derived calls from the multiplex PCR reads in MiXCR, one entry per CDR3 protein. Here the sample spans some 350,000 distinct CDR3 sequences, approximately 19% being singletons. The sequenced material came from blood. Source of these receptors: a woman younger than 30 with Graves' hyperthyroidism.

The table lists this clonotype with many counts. CDR3 bases: TGTGCCAGCAGTTTAAGGGGCCGGAGATACGAGCAGTACTTC. Translation gives CASSLRGRRYEQYF. The genes are TRBV28 and TRBJ2-7; TRBD1 might be the D (5 bases). Germline V gene lookup returns CDR1 MDHEN and CDR2 SYDVKM. Trimming took 2 bases from V and 4 from J, leaving 12 bases between them. The CDR3 consists of 14 residues.

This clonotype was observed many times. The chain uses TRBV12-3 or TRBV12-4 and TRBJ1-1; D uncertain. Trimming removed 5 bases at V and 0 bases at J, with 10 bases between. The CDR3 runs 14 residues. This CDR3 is CASSARSLNTEAFF. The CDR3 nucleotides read TGTGCCAGCAGTGCTAGAAGTTTGAACACTGAAGCTTTCTTT.

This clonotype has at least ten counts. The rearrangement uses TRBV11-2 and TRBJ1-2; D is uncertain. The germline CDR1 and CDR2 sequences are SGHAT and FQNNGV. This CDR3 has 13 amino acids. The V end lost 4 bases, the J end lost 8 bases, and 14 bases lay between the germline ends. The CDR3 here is CASSSSWARGYTF. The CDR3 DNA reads TGTGCCAGCAGCTCATCTTGGGCCCGGGGCTACACCTTC.

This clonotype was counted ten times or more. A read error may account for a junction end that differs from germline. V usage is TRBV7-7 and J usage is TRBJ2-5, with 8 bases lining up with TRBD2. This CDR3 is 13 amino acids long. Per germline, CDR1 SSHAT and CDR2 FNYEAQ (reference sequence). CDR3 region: CASSHGGEETQYF. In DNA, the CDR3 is TGTGCTAGCAGCCACGGGGGGGAAGAGACCCAGTACTTC.

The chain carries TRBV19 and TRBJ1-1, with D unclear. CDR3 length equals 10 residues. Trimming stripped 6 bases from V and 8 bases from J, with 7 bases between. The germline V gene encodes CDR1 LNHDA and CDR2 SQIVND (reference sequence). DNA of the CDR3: TGTGCCAGTAGGCTTGACGAAGCTTTCTTT. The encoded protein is CASRLDEAFF.

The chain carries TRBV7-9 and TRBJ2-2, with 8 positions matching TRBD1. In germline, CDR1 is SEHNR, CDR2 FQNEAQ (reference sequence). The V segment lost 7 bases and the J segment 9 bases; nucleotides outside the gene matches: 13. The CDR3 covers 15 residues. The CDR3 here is CASNREKTGARELFF. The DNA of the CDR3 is TGTGCCAGCAACCGAGAAAAGACAGGGGCGAGGGAGCTGTTTTTT.

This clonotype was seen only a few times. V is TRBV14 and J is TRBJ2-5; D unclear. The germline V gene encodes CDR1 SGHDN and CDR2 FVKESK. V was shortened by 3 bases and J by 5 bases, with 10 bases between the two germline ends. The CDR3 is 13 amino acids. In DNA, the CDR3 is TGTGCCAGCAGCCAGACTTTCTGGGAGACCCAGTACTTC. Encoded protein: CASSQTFWETQYF.

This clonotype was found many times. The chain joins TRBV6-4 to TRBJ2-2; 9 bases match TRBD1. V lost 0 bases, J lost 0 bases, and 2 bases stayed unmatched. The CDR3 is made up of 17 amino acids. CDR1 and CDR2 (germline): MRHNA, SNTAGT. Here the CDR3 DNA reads TGTGCCAGCAGTGACTCCGGGACAGGGACGAACACCGGGGAGCTGTTTTTT. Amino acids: CASSDSGTGTNTGELFF.

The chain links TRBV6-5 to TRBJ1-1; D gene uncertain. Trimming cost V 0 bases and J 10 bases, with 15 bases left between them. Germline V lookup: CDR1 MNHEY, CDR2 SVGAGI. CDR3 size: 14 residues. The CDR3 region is CASSYSLLQLAAFF. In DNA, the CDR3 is TGTGCCAGCAGTTACTCGTTACTCCAGCTAGCAGCTTTCTTT.

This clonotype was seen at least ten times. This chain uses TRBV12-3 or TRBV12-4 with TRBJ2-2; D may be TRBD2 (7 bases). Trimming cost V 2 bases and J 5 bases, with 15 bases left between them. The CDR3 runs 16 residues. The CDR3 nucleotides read TGTGCCAGCAGTTTAAGGGGGGGGTCCGTTACCGGGGAGCTGTTTTTT. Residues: CASSLRGGSVTGELFF.

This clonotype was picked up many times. The CDR3, as DNA: TGCAGTGCTAGGAGCGGAGAGACCCAGTACTTC. It is translated as CSARSGETQYF. The chain uses TRBV20-1 and TRBJ2-5; weak D call: TRBD2 (5 bases). V was cut by 3 bases and J by 4 bases, with 6 bases left in between. CDR3 size: 11 residues. CDR1 is DFQATT and CDR2 is SNEGSKA in the germline V gene (reference sequence).

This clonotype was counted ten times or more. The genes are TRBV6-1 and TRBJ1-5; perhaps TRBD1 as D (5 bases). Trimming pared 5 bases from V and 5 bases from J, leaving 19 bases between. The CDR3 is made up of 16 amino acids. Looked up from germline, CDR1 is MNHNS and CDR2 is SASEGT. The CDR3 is CASSLRQSRVYQPQHF. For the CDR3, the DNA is TGTGCCAGCAGTCTCCGACAGTCTAGGGTCTATCAGCCCCAGCATTTT.

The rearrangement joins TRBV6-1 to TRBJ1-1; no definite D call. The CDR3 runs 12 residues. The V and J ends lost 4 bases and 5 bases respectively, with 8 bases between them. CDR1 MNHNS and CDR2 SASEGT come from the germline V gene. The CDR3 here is CASSVRLTEAFF. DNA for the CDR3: TGTGCCAGCAGTGTCCGGTTGACTGAAGCTTTCTTT.

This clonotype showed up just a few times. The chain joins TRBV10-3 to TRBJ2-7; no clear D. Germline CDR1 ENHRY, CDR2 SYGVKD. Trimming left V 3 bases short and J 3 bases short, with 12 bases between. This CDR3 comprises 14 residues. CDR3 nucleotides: TGTGCCATCAGTGAAGGCGGCTACCACTACGAGCAGTACTTC. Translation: CAISEGGYHYEQYF.

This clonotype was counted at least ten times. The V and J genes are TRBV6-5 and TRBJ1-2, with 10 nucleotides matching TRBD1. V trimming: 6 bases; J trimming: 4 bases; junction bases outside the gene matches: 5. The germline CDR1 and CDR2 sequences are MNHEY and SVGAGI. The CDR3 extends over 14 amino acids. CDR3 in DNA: TGTGCCAGCAGAAAGACAGGGGGCACCTATGGCTACACCTTC. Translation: CASRKTGGTYGYTF.

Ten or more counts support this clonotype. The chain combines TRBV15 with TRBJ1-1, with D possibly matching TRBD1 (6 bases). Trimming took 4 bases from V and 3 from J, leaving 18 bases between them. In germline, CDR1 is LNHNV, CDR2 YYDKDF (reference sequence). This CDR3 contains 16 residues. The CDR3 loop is CATSKSGGLSHTEAFF. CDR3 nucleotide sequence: TGTGCCACCAGCAAGAGCGGGGGGCTAAGTCACACTGAAGCTTTCTTT.